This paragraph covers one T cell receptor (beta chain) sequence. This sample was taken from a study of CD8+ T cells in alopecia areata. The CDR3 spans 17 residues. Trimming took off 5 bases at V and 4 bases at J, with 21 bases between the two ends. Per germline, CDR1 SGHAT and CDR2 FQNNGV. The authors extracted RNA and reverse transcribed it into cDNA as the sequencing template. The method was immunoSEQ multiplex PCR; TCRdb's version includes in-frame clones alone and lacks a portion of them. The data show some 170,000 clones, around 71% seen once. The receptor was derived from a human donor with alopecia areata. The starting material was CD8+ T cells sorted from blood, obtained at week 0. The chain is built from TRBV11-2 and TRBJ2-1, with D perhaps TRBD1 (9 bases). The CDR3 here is CASSLPAGGQGYNEQFF. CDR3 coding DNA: TGTGCCAGCAGCCTCCCCGCGGGGGGACAGGGATACAATGAGCAGTTCTTC.